The entry that follows covers one TCR beta chain sequence. Sequencing used immunoSEQ multiplex PCR; TCRdb keeps in-frame clones, though not all of them. Of 110,000 to 150,000 clones listed, roughly nine tenths are singletons. This record comes from a study of cytomegalovirus exposure and HLA in healthy donors. About the research overall: In a later analysis, it was reported that the roughly 130 validation repertoires had been produced on the same platform as the roughly 700 repertoires belonging to the first cohort.

V was shortened by 7 bases and J by 1 base, with 13 bases between the two germline ends. The CDR3 loop spans 14 amino acids. From germline, CDR1 is SQVTM and CDR2 ANQGSEA. This chain connects TRBV29-1 to TRBJ2-2; D perhaps matches TRBD2 (6 bases). Material: PBMCs. This TCR came from a woman in her late teens or twenties in good health and CMV-seropositive. CDR3 sequence reads: CSARDSGNTGELFF. CDR3 nucleotides: TGCAGCGCACGGGACTCGGGGAACACCGGGGAGCTGTTTTTT.